The 24 T cell receptor beta chains below all came from one sample that was sequenced in a study of preoperative IRX-2 immunotherapy in early breast cancer. Repertoires were generated with immunoSEQ multiplex PCR, while TCRdb's copy carries only in-frame clones and drops some. This table holds more than 50,000 clones, roughly 94% found once. Treatment in this sample: preoperative locoregional IRX-2 cytokine immunotherapy. The specimen was taken from a patient treated with IRX-2 immunotherapy. The source is a human donor with breast cancer.

This CDR3 reads CASGLGQTSEGAFF. Written as DNA, the CDR3 is TGTGCTAGTGGTTTGGGACAGACGTCAGAGGGAGCTTTCTTT. The chain is built from TRBV12-5 and TRBJ1-1; D perhaps matches TRBD1 (5 bases). The CDR3 sequence is 14 residues long. With 1 base removed from V and 10 bases from J, the gap between germline ends came to 16 bases. Looked up from germline, CDR1 is LGHNT and CDR2 is FRNRAP.

The gene calls are TRBV11-1 and TRBJ2-7; D is perhaps TRBD2 (5 bases). The CDR3 has 15 amino acids. V lost 5 bases and J 2 bases, leaving 16 bases between the germline ends. CDR1 is SGHAT and CDR2 is FQDESV in the germline V gene (reference sequence). The CDR3 coding sequence is TGTGCCAGCAGCCCCGGCCGGAGGAGGCCCTACGAGCAGTACTTC. Encoded protein: CASSPGRRRPYEQYF.

The chain recombines TRBV4-3 with TRBJ2-7; weak D call: TRBD2 (6 bases). The germline V gene has CDR1 LGHNA and CDR2 YSLEER. The length of the CDR3 is 14 residues. Trimming shortened V by 4 bases and J by 3 bases, and 13 bases separated the two germline ends. The CDR3 reads CASSPRDGSYEQYF. The CDR3 DNA reads TGCGCCAGCAGCCCACGGGACGGGAGCTACGAGCAGTACTTC.

This clone was seen only once. The rearrangement links TRBV28 to TRBJ1-3; a possible D gene is TRBD1 (5 bases). CDR3 length: 12 amino acids. V gave up 7 bases and J gave up 10 bases, with 14 bases separating them. CDR1 and CDR2 from the germline V gene are MDHEN and SYDVKM. Here the CDR3 reads CASTPAGQTIYF. The CDR3 DNA reads TGTGCCAGCACCCCCGCGGGGCAGACCATATATTTT.

J is TRBJ1-2 and V is TRBV6-1; tentative D call: TRBD1 (5 bases). The CDR3 runs 14 residues. V was trimmed by 3 bases and J by 6 bases, leaving 14 bases between them. Germline-derived CDR1 and CDR2 are MNHNS and SASEGT. CDR3 bases: TGTGCCAGCAGTGAGTTTATTGAGGGGAATGGCTACACCTTC. It specifies CASSEFIEGNGYTF.

This clone came up a few times. V is TRBV9 and J is TRBJ1-1; 7 nucleotides align to TRBD1. The CDR3 is 17 residues long. CDR1 SGDLS and CDR2 YYNGEE come from the germline V gene. Trimming at V came to 1 base and at J to 4 bases, leaving 13 bases not matched to a gene. The CDR3 DNA is TGTGCCAGCAGCGTAAGTGAGCACTCGACAGGGCCCACTGAAGCTTTCTTT. It codes for CASSVSEHSTGPTEAFF.

The sample holds one count of this clone. The rearrangement uses TRBV5-1 and TRBJ2-7; D possibly corresponds to TRBD2 (5 bases). The germline V and J ends were trimmed by 1 base and 2 bases, with 16 bases remaining between them. Germline lookup yields CDR1 SGHRS and CDR2 YFSETQ. This CDR3 spans 16 amino acids. The CDR3: CASSLPPAGLPYEQYF. As DNA, the CDR3 is TGCGCCAGCAGCTTGCCCCCAGCAGGACTCCCCTACGAGCAGTACTTC.

This clone was detected only once. The chain is built from TRBV4-2 and TRBJ1-1; the D is unclear. Germline lookup yields CDR1 LGHNA and CDR2 YNFKEQ. The length of the CDR3 is 15 residues. Trimming cost V 1 base and J 3 bases, with 12 bases left between them. The CDR3 sequence is CASSQGAEGDTEAFF. The CDR3, as DNA: TGTGCCAGCAGCCAAGGGGCGGAAGGCGACACTGAAGCTTTCTTT.

This chain connects TRBV5-1 to TRBJ2-3, with 8 bases that match TRBD2. The CDR3 covers 13 residues. From germline, CDR1 is SGHRS and CDR2 YFSETQ. Trimming took 5 bases from V and 1 from J; bases not matched to a gene: 0. The CDR3 sequence: CASRRGGTDTQYF. In nucleotides, the CDR3 is TGCGCCAGCAGGCGGGGGGGCACAGATACGCAGTATTTT. The full variable domain, rest sourced from reference TRBV5-1 and TRBJ2-3, is KAGVTQTPRYLIKTRGQQVTLSCSPISGHRSVSWYQQTPGQGLQFLFEYFSETQRNKGNFPGRFSGRQFSNSRSEMNVSTLELGDSALYLCASRRGGTDTQYFGPGTRLTVL.

The rearrangement uses TRBV7-9 and TRBJ1-2, with TRBD1 matching over 7 bases. Germline CDR1 SEHNR, CDR2 FQNEAQ (reference sequence). The CDR3 extends over 13 amino acids. J gave up 7 bases and V 5 bases, and 7 bases lay outside the gene matches. CDR3 amino acids: CASSTTGLTGYTF. The DNA for the CDR3 is TGTGCCAGCAGCACGACAGGGCTTACTGGCTACACCTTC.

This rearrangement joins TRBV11-3 to TRBJ2-2, with TRBD2 matching over 14 bases. The J segment lost 7 bases and the V segment lost 5 bases, leaving 6 bases of the junction unmatched. The CDR3 has 16 amino acids. Germline V gene lookup returns CDR1 SGHNT and CDR2 YENEEA. CDR3 region: CASSPTSGGAIGELFF. The CDR3 DNA is TGTGCCAGCAGCCCGACTAGCGGGGGGGCTATCGGGGAGCTGTTTTTT.

The chain recombines TRBV7-6 with TRBJ2-2, with 12 nucleotides matching TRBD1. From germline, CDR1 is SGHVS and CDR2 FNYEAQ. V lost 1 base and J lost 6; bases outside the gene matches: 9. The CDR3 consists of 18 residues. As DNA, the CDR3 is TGTGCCAGCAGCTTAGACCTCAGGGACAGGGGGCTTTCCGGGGAGCTGTTTTTT. It is translated as CASSLDLRDRGLSGELFF.

V usage is TRBV18 and J usage is TRBJ2-7; the D is unclear. The CDR3 loop spans 13 amino acids. Germline lookup yields CDR1 KGHSH and CDR2 LQKENI. V was clipped by 6 bases and J by 1 base, with 10 bases between them. The CDR3 bases are TGTGCCAGCTCCACGCGTCAGTCCTACGAGCAGTACTTC. It specifies CASSTRQSYEQYF. Looking up the rest from reference TRBV18 and TRBJ2-7 gives the full variable domain: NAGVMQNPRHLVRRRGQEARLRCSPMKGHSHVYWYRQLPEEGLKFMVYLQKENIIDESGMPKERFSAEFPKEGPSILRIQQVVRGDSAAYFCASSTRQSYEQYFGPGTRLTVT.

The chain has TRBV4-3 and TRBJ1-2; no reliable D call. Trimming cost V 0 bases and J 8 bases, with 16 bases left between them. CDR1 and CDR2 (germline): LGHNA, YSLEER. There are 15 residues in the CDR3. The CDR3 region is CASSQDTGSAEGYTF. CDR3 bases: TGCGCCAGCAGCCAAGATACGGGGAGCGCTGAGGGCTACACCTTC.

The CDR3 here is CASSDGYTDTQYF. For the CDR3, the DNA is TGTGCCAGCAGTGACGGCTACACAGATACGCAGTATTTT. V usage is TRBV2 and J usage is TRBJ2-3; D is undetermined. The CDR3 is 13 residues long. V dropped 3 bases and J dropped 2 bases, with 6 bases sitting between them. Germline CDR1 and CDR2: SNHLY and FYNNEI.

The chain employs TRBV5-1 and TRBJ2-2; no clear D. V was cut by 0 bases and J by 4 bases, with 13 bases left in between. The CDR3 totals 16 residues. Looked up from germline, CDR1 is SGHRS and CDR2 is YFSETQ. CDR3 coding DNA: TGCGCCAGCAGCTTGGGGGTGCCAATCCTCACCGGGGAGCTGTTTTTT. Protein product: CASSLGVPILTGELFF.

This clone showed up just once. This chain uses TRBV15 with TRBJ1-2; perhaps TRBD1 as D (6 bases). CDR1 is LNHNV, CDR2 YYDKDF, per germline (reference sequence). The CDR3 is made up of 17 amino acids. V was trimmed by 3 bases and J by 4 bases, leaving 21 bases between them. The chain's CDR3 is CATSSSLEGVLGYGYTF. CDR3 coding DNA: TGTGCCACCAGCAGCTCGCTGGAGGGGGTCCTCGGCTATGGCTACACCTTC.

The genes are TRBV19 and TRBJ2-7, with D uncertain. Germline V gives CDR1 LNHDA, CDR2 SQIVND (reference sequence). Trimming removed 4 bases from V and 2 bases from J, with 12 bases in between. The CDR3 loop spans 14 amino acids. The CDR3 here is CASSSPGLTYEQYF. In DNA, the CDR3 is TGTGCCAGTAGTAGCCCAGGCTTGACCTACGAGCAGTACTTC. Filled out from reference TRBV19 and TRBJ2-7, the complete variable domain reads DGGITQSPKYLFRKEGQNVTLSCEQNLNHDAMYWYRQDPGQGLRLIYYSQIVNDFQKGDIAEGYSVSREKKESFPLTVTSAQKNPTAFYLCASSSPGLTYEQYFGPGTRLTVT.

The rearrangement uses TRBV30 and TRBJ2-2, with a possible D match to TRBD2 (6 bases). There are 17 residues in the CDR3. The V gene lost 2 bases and the J gene lost 2 bases, with 18 bases spanning the gap. Germline-derived CDR1 and CDR2 are GTSNPN and SVGIG (reference sequence). The CDR3 nucleotides read TGTGCCTGGAGTCCTCCCCTTCCGGGGACTAACACCGGGGAGCTGTTTTTT. This sequence encodes CAWSPPLPGTNTGELFF.

The rearrangement links TRBV6-6 to TRBJ1-1; D unclear. The CDR3 has 13 amino acids. The V gene lost 6 bases and the J gene lost 0 bases, with 8 bases spanning the gap. CDR1 is MNHNY, CDR2 SVGAGI, per germline (reference sequence). DNA for the CDR3: TGTGCCAGCAGGCTGCATCTGAACACTGAAGCTTTCTTT. Translating gives CASRLHLNTEAFF.

This sequence joins TRBV7-3 and TRBJ2-2; D gene unclear. Trimming shortened V by 5 bases and J by 4 bases, and 11 bases separated the two germline ends. The CDR3 is 14 residues long. Germline-derived CDR1 and CDR2 are SGHTA and FQGTGA. Written as DNA, the CDR3 is TGTGCCAGCAGCCCTTCTCTCGCCACCGGGGAGCTGTTTTTT. Translated, it gives CASSPSLATGELFF.

The chain is built from TRBV9 and TRBJ2-1; 8 nucleotides align to TRBD2. The V segment lost 0 bases and the J segment 1 base; nucleotides outside the gene matches: 6. The CDR3 sequence is 17 residues long. Germline CDR1 is SGDLS and CDR2 is YYNGEE. The DNA for the CDR3 is TGTGCCAGCAGCGTAGGGGGGAGCGGGGGTTCCTACAATGAGCAGTTCTTC. Translated, it gives CASSVGGSGGSYNEQFF.

This clone was observed a handful of times. The chain has TRBV30 and TRBJ1-1; the D is unclear. This CDR3 spans 11 amino acids. V lost 2 bases to trimming and J lost 4 bases, with 5 bases between them. The germline gives CDR1 GTSNPN, CDR2 SVGIG (reference sequence). The CDR3 DNA reads TGTGCCTGGAGTCCCCTCACTGAAGCTTTCTTT. Translating it yields CAWSPLTEAFF. Complete variable domain (other parts from reference TRBV30 and TRBJ1-1): SQTIHQWPATLVQPVGSPLSLECTVEGTSNPNLYWYRQAAGRGLQLLFYSVGIGQISSEVPQNLSASRPQDRQFILSSKKLLLSDSGFYLCAWSPLTEAFFGQGTRLTVV.

The chain carries TRBV6-6 and TRBJ1-6, with TRBD1 matching over 8 bases. Germline V gene sequence: CDR1 MNHNY, CDR2 SVGAGI (reference sequence). CDR3 length: 14 residues. Losses at the gene ends were 10 bases for V and 9 bases for J; bases not matched to a gene: 11. CDR3 coding DNA: TGTGCCACCTCAGGACAGGGTCTTGTTTCACCCCTCCACTTT. Protein: CATSGQGLVSPLHF.